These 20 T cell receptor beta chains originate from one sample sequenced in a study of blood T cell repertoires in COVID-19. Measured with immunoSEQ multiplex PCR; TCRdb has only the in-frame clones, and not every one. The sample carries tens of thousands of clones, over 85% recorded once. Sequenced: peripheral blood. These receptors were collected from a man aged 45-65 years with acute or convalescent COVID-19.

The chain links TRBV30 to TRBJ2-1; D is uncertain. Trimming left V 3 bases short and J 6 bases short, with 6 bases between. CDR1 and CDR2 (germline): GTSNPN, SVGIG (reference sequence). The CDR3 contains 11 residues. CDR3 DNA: TGTGCCTGGAGGGGCTTCAATGAGCAGTTCTTC. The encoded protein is CAWRGFNEQFF.

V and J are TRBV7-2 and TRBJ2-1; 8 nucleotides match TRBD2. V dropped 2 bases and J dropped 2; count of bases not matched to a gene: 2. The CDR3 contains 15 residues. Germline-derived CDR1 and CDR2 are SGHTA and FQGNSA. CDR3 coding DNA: TGTGCCAGCAGCTTAACACTAGCGGCCTACAATGAGCAGTTCTTC. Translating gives CASSLTLAAYNEQFF.

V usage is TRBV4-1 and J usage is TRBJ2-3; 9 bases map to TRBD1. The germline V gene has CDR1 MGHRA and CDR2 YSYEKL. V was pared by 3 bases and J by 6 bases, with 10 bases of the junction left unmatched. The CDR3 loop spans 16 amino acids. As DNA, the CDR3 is TGCGCCAGCAGCCAGCTAGGGACAGGGATTTCTGATACGCAGTATTTT. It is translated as CASSQLGTGISDTQYF.

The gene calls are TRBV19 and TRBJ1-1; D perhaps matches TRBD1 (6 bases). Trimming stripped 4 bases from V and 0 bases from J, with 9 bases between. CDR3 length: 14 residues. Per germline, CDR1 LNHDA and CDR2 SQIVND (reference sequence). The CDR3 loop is CASSNGQLNTEAFF. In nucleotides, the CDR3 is TGTGCCAGTAGTAACGGACAGCTGAACACTGAAGCTTTCTTT.

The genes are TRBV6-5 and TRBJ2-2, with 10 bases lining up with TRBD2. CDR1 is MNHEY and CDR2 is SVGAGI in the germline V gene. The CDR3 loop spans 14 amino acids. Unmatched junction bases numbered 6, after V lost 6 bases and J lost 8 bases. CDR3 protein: CASRPSGSIGELFF. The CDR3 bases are TGTGCCAGCAGGCCTAGCGGGAGTATAGGGGAGCTGTTTTTT.

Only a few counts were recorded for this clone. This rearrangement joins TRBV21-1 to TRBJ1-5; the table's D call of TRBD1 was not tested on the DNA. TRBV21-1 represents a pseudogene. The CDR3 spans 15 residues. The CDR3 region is CASSKEGVRNQPQHF. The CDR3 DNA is TGTGCCAGCAGCAAAGAGGGGGTCCGGAATCAGCCCCAGCATTTT.

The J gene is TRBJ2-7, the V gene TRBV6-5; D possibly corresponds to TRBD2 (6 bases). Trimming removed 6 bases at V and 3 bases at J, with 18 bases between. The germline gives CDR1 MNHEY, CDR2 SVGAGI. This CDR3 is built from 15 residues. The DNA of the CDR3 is TGTGCCAGCAGGGGCACGGGACGGGACTTCTACGAGCAGTACGTC. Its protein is CASRGTGRDFYEQYV.

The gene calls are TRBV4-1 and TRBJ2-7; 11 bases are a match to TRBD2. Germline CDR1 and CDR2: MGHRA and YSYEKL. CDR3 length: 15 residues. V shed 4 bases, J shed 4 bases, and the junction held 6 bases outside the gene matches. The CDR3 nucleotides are TGCGCCAGCAGCCGCGCACTAGCGGGGGATTACGAGCAGTACTTC. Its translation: CASSRALAGDYEQYF.

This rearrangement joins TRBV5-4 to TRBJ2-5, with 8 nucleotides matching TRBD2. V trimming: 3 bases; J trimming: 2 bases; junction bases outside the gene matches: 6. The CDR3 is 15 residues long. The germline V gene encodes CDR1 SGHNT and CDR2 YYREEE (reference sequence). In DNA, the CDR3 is TGTGCCAGCAGCTCCCCGGGGGGGGCACAAGAGACCCAGTACTTC. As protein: CASSSPGGAQETQYF. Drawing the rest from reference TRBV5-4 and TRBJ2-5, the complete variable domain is ETGVTQSPTHLIKTRGQQVTLRCSSQSGHNTVSWYQQALGQGPQFIFQYYREEENGRGNFPPRFSGLQFPNYSSELNVNALELDDSALYLCASSSPGGAQETQYFGPGTRLLVL.

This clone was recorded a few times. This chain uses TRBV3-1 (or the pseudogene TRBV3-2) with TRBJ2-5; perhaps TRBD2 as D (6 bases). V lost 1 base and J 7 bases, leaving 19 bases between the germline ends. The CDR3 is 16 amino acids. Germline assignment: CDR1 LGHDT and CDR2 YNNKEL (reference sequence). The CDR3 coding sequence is TGTGCCAGCAGCCAAGTCGGGGGATCAAGGATTGGGACCCAGTACTTC. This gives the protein CASSQVGGSRIGTQYF.

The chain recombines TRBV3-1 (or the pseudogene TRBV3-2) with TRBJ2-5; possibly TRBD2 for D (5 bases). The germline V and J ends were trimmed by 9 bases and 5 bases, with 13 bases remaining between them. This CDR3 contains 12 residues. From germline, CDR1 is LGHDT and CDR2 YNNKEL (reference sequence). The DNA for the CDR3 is TGTGCCAGACGCGCGGGTAGCGAGACCCAGTACTTC. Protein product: CARRAGSETQYF.

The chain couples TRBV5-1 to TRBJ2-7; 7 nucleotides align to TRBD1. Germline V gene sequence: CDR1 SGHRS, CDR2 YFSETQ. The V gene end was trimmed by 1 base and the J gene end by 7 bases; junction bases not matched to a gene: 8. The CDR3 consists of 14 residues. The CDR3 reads CASSLWDRQSEQYF. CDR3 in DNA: TGCGCCAGCAGCTTGTGGGACAGACAATCTGAGCAGTACTTC.

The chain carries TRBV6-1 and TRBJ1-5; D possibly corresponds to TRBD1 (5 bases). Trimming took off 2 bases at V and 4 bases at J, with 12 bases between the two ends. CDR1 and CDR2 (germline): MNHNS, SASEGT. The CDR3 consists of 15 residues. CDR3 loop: CASSEYGAPNQPQHF. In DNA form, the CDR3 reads TGTGCCAGCAGTGAATATGGGGCGCCTAATCAGCCCCAGCATTTT.

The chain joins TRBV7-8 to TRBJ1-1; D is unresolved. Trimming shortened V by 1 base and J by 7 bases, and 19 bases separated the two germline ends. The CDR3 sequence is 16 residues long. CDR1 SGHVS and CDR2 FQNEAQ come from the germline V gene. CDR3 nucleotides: TGTGCCAGCAGCTTAGTCGCGGTTCTCCCCTACGGTGAAGCTTTCTTT. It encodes CASSLVAVLPYGEAFF.

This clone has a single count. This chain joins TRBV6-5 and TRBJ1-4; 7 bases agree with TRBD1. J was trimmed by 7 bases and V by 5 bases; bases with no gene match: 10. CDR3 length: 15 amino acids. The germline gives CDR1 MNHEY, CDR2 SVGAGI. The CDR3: CASSHLQGSGEKLFF. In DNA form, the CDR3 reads TGTGCCAGCAGTCATTTACAGGGGAGTGGTGAAAAACTGTTTTTT.

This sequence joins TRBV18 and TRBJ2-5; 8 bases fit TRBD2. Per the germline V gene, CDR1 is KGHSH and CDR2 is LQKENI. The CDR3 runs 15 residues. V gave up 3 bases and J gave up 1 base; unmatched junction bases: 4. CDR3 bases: TGTGCCAGCTCACCCCCGGGGGGGACCCAAGAGACCCAGTACTTC. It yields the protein CASSPPGGTQETQYF.

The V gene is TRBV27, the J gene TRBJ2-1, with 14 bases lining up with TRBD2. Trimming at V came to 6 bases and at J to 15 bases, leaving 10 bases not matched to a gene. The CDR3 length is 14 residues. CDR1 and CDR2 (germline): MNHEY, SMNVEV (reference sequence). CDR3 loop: CASRVDRLAGGMFF. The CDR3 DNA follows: TGTGCCAGCAGAGTCGATCGACTAGCGGGAGGGATGTTCTTC.

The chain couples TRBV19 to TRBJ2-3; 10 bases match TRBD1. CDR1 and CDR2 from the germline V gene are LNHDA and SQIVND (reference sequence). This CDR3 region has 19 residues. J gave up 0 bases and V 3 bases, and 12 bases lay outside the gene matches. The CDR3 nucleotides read TGTGCCAGTAGTATCGGGACAGGGGATTTAGTCTCTAGCACAGATACGCAGTATTTT. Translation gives CASSIGTGDLVSSTDTQYF.

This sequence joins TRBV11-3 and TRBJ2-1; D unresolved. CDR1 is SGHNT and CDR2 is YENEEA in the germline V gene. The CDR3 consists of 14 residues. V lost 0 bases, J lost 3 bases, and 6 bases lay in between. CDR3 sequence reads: CASSLDSVYNEQFF. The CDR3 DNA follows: TGTGCCAGCAGCTTAGATTCTGTCTACAATGAGCAGTTCTTC.

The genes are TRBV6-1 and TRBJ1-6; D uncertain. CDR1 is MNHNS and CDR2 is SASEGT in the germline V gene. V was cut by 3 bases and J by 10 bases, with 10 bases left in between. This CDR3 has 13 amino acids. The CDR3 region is CASSDLRGSPLHF. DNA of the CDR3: TGTGCCAGCAGTGACCTTAGAGGATCACCCCTCCACTTT.